This T cell receptor (beta chain) was sequenced during a study of T-cell reconstitution after alpha-beta-depleted transplantation in children. TCRbeta library preparation incorporated unique molecular identifiers. TCRdb re-called the PCR reads with MiXCR, one entry per CDR3 protein. The table includes hundreds of thousands of distinct CDR3 sequences, about 8.2% detected once. This clonotype was counted between two and nine times. Its antigen is currently unknown. The trim removed 5 bases at V and 5 bases at J, leaving 9 bases unmatched. Looked up from germline, CDR1 is SGHTA and CDR2 is FQGNSA. The CDR3 has 14 amino acids. Study-wide points: Expanded graft clones numbering several hundred reportedly gave rise to alpha-beta T cells about two months after transplant.

The chain employs TRBV7-2 and TRBJ2-7; 7 bases map to TRBD1. The input for sequencing was PBMCs, mostly from graft donor cells, taken 360 days after TCRalphabeta/CD19-depleted stem cell transplant. This receptor was identified in a male patient aged 2 to 9 who had a stem cell transplant for acute myeloid leukemia, so the T cells may come from the graft donor. The chain's CDR3 is CASSPDRVVNEQYF. CDR3 DNA: TGTGCCAGCAGCCCAGACAGGGTGGTCAACGAGCAGTACTTC.